This entry describes one T cell receptor beta chain. The clone's antigen remains unknown. There are no base qualities to consult, and no much larger clone falls within one base. A second Seattle source provided samples from volunteer blood donors who had recovered from COVID-19. Whole blood was collected in K2EDTA tubes by collaborating institutions according to the institutions' own protocols. For TCRbeta analysis, collaborators shipped samples in one of three forms: frozen whole blood, isolated PBMCs, or DNA extracted from either of those sample types. The immunoSEQ Assay, a bias-controlled multiplex PCR, was used to amplify TCRbeta CDR3 regions from genomic DNA. The authors' pipeline ran thus. Within the assay, amplification of reference gene primers was used to estimate how many nucleated cells each sample contained. To quantify the absolute abundance of each unique TCRbeta CDR3 rearrangement, sequence reads were collapsed and filtered. Productive Simpson clonality was computed per sample as the square root of Simpson's diversity index over productive rearrangements. TCRdb obtained this table from immuneACCESS and retained in-frame rearrangements with V and J assigned. These tables miss some clones; where compared with another copy, unresolved V genes account for less than half of the shortfall, and the remainder is unexplained. V and J calls and clone size are as listed in that table; D and trimming were resolved from the DNA. For this sample the table gives approximately 310,000 clones, of which around 87% were detected only once. Roughly 7.1% of the sample is held by the ten biggest clonotypes.

The data belong to a study of blood T cell repertoires in COVID-19 (dated by TCRdb to 2020 to 2022). Regarding the complete study: Samples covering the acute and convalescent phases of COVID-19 were provided by collaborators in the United States, Italy and Spain. The prospective study material was composed of cDNA or gDNA derived from T cells, B-cell-depleted T cells, or PBMCs. HLA class I and class II types, where available, came from metadata supplied by the sample provider rather than from assay-based typing. Deeply sampled blood TCRbeta repertoires from subjects exposed to, actively infected with, or recovered from COVID-19 were included in the dataset. The repertoires were made available in a free public database intended to serve as a resource for research on the immune response to SARS-CoV-2. Nearly every sample came with metadata listing a de-identified subject ID, COVID-19 status, age in years and sex. The samples were drawn from two sources: the first 160 participants of the ongoing ImmuneRACE study, and some 1,300 subjects contributed by 6 global collaborators.

On the study overall, not on this receptor specifically: Clinical and demographic metadata were provided uncurated, with the amount varying by source and participant.

The sample consisted of peripheral blood. The receptor's source is a woman aged 50 to 65 who had recovered from COVID-19.

The CDR3 has the sequence CASSLDSVNGELFF. The nucleotide sequence reads TGTGCCAGCAGCTTAGATAGCGTAAACGGGGAGCTGTTTTTT. The chain employs TRBV11-3 and TRBJ2-2, with TRBD2 perhaps the D gene, on 5 matching bases. As encoded in the germline V gene, CDR1 is SGHNT while CDR2 is YENEEA. The junction carries 9 bases between V and J, which are trimmed by 0 bases and 7 bases respectively. There are 14 amino acids in the CDR3, from cysteine to phenylalanine inclusive. The CDR3 DNA has 42 bases and is translated from base 1.